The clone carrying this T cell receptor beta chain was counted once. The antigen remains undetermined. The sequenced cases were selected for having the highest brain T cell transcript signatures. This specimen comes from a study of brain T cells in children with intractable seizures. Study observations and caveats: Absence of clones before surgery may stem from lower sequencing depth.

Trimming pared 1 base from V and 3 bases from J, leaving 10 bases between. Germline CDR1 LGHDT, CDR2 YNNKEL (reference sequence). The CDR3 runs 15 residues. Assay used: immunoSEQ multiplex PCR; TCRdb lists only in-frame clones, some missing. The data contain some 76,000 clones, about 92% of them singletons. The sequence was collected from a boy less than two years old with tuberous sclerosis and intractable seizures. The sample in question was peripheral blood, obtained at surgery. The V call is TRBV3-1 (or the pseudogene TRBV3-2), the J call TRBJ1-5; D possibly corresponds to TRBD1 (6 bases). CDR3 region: CASSQGTGPNQPQHF. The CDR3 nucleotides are TGTGCCAGCAGCCAAGGTACAGGGCCCAATCAGCCCCAGCATTTT.